This TCR beta chain was identified in a study of T cells after yellow fever vaccination. Looking at the study overall: Investigators sorted EM, EMRA, CM and Tscm memory subsets, relying on CD3, CD45RA, CCR7 and CD95.

This clonotype was counted many times. The CDR3 totals 11 residues. Germline assignment: CDR1 KGHDR and CDR2 SFDVKD. Trimming removed 4 bases at V and 6 bases at J, with 4 bases between. TCRdb passed the 5' RACE reads through MiXCR, listing each CDR3 protein once. The data hold tens of thousands of distinct CDR3 sequences, with around 3.3% observed a single time. Notes on the study in general: After the booster, about 95% of CD4 and just over 85% of CD8 primary-response clones were re-detected. The sorted memory subsets sampled on day 0 contained almost no detectable vaccine-responding clonotypes.

The clonotype comes from a man between 18 and 29 years old who received the YFV17D yellow fever vaccine. The sample here was PBMCs, either bulk or a sorted T-cell subset (CD4+, CD8+, memory, or dextramer-sorted; not recorded which), taken 45 days after the first yellow fever vaccination. The chain uses TRBV24-1 and TRBJ2-3; unclear D gene. The CDR3 reads CATSESDTQYF. Written as DNA, the CDR3 is TGTGCCACCAGTGAATCCGATACGCAGTATTTT.